This TCR beta chain was captured by sequencing in a study of T cell repertoires in cytomegalovirus infection. One entry per CDR3 protein, called by TCRdb with MiXCR from the reads. The table shows hundreds of thousands of distinct CDR3 sequences, with roughly 33% occurring only once. This clonotype was recorded a few times. Its antigen is still unknown. Trimming stripped 2 bases from V and 1 base from J, with 9 bases between. The length of the CDR3 is 16 residues. CDR1 and CDR2 from the germline V gene are MNHEY and SMNVEV (reference sequence). V usage is TRBV27 and J usage is TRBJ2-6; a weak D match, TRBD1 (6 bases). This TCR was recovered from a human donor in good health (CMV status not recorded). Some clones in this sample may be carry-over from other donors' samples. Here the sequenced sample was cultured PBMCs, taken from culture after CMV antigen stimulation. CDR3 protein: CASSLGRGSGANVLTF. CDR3 DNA: TGTGCCAGCAGTTTAGGCAGGGGATCTGGGGCCAACGTCCTGACTTTC.